The rows below give T cell receptor beta chains drawn from one sample of a study of blood T cell repertoires in COVID-19. The repertoire was sequenced with immunoSEQ multiplex PCR; TCRdb's copy has only in-frame clones and lacks some. The sample has about 310,000 clones, about 89% seen once. Sequencing input: peripheral blood. The receptors shown here come from a woman aged 45 to 65 who had recovered from COVID-19. The CDR3 runs from the conserved cysteine through the conserved F or W. The D gene is left open where the match is weak. The size field is filled for only some rows; it gives once, few, many or a size class.

v_gene	abundance	d_gene	j_gene	CDR3aa	CDR3nt
TRBV7-9	-	-	TRBJ1-2	CASSLWTLTGYTF	TGTGCCAGCAGCTTATGGACTCTAACAGGCTACACCTTC
TRBV14	-	TRBD2	TRBJ2-6	CASRRGAGANVLTF	TGTGCCAGCAGACGGGGGGCTGGGGCCAACGTCCTGACTTTC
TRBV19	-	TRBD1	TRBJ2-7	CASSPPGQESSEQYF	TGTGCCAGTAGCCCACCGGGACAGGAGTCCTCCGAGCAGTACTTC
TRBV6-5	-	-	TRBJ2-7	CASSPRTVSSYEQYF	TGTGCCAGCAGTCCACGGACAGTTAGCTCCTACGAGCAGTACTTC
TRBV29-1	-	TRBD2	TRBJ2-3	CSVGGGLAGGMDTQYF	TGCAGCGTTGGGGGAGGTCTAGCGGGAGGGATGGATACGCAGTATTTT
TRBV7-9	-	TRBD2	TRBJ2-7	CASSLSSGEYEQYF	TGTGCCAGCAGCTTATCTAGCGGTGAATACGAGCAGTACTTC
TRBV7-2	-	TRBD1	TRBJ2-4	CASSFNRGLGNIQYF	TGTGCCAGCAGCTTTAACAGGGGGTTAGGTAACATTCAGTACTTC
TRBV19	-	-	TRBJ1-5	CASSNTFRQYHSNQPQHF	TGTGCCAGTAGTAACACATTTCGACAGTACCATAGCAATCAGCCCCAGCATTTT
TRBV28	-	TRBD1	TRBJ1-5	CASSSRQGDQPQHF	TGTGCCAGCAGTTCCCGACAGGGTGATCAGCCCCAGCATTTT
TRBV7-8	-	TRBD2	TRBJ2-7	CASSFSTSPSSEQYF	TGTGCCAGCAGCTTTTCGACTAGCCCGAGTTCTGAGCAGTACTTC
TRBV28	-	-	TRBJ1-6	CASSNRSGYSPLHF	TGTGCCAGCAGTAACAGGTCGGGTTACTCACCCCTCCACTTT
TRBV27	once	-	TRBJ2-3	CASSPIRTNEDTQYF	TGTGCCAGCAGTCCGATAAGGACTAACGAAGATACGCAGTATTTT
TRBV6-1	-	-	TRBJ1-5	CASSEAGHSNQPQHF	TGTGCCAGCAGTGAGGCAGGGCATAGCAATCAGCCCCAGCATTTT
TRBV9	-	-	TRBJ2-5	CASSAGHPQETQYF	TGTGCCAGCAGCGCGGGACACCCGCAAGAGACCCAGTACTTC
TRBV6-2/TRBV6-3	-	-	TRBJ2-5	CASSYSVRDQETQYF	TGTGCCAGCAGTTACTCAGTCCGGGACCAAGAGACCCAGTACTTC
TRBV3-1/TRBV3-2	-	TRBD2	TRBJ2-7	CASSQASGGAYEQYF	TGTGCCAGCAGCCAAGCTAGCGGGGGGGCTTACGAGCAGTACTTC
TRBV9	-	TRBD1	TRBJ2-5	CASSVGLGQSQETQYF	TGTGCCAGCAGCGTAGGGCTGGGACAGAGCCAAGAGACCCAGTACTTC
TRBV5-1	once	TRBD1	TRBJ2-2	CATGQGPGELFF	TGCGCCACCGGACAGGGGCCCGGGGAGCTGTTTTTT
TRBV6-5	-	-	TRBJ1-5	CASRAAYSNQPQHF	TGTGCCAGCAGGGCGGCTTATAGCAATCAGCCCCAGCATTTT
TRBV28	-	-	TRBJ2-1	CASSLTRSYNEQFF	TGTGCCAGCAGTCTTACTCGGTCCTACAATGAGCAGTTCTTC
TRBV24-1	-	TRBD1	TRBJ1-2	CATSEADRARGYTF	TGTGCCACCAGTGAGGCCGACAGGGCTAGGGGCTACACCTTC
TRBV7-9	-	TRBD1	TRBJ2-3	CASSLRGTGTITDTQYF	TGTGCCAGCAGCTTAAGGGGGACAGGGACGATCACAGATACGCAGTATTTT
TRBV9	once	-	TRBJ1-6	CASSVGTTGSPLHF	TGTGCCAGCAGCGTCGGGACTACTGGTTCACCCCTCCACTTT
TRBV5-6	-	-	TRBJ1-2	CASSSWGGGYGYTF	TGTGCCAGCAGCTCCTGGGGAGGAGGCTATGGCTACACCTTC
TRBV4-1	-	-	TRBJ2-3	CASSPPSRGPDTQYF	TGCGCCAGCAGCCCACCCTCCAGAGGGCCAGATACGCAGTATTTT
TRBV24-1	-	-	TRBJ1-2	CATSDAGDVYGYTF	TGTGCCACCAGTGACGCAGGGGATGTCTATGGCTACACCTTC
TRBV4-1	-	TRBD2	TRBJ2-7	CASSHKTSGTTYEQYF	TGCGCCAGCAGCCACAAAACTAGCGGGACGACCTACGAGCAGTACTTC
TRBV6-2/TRBV6-3	-	-	TRBJ2-7	CASSYPGHLFGQYF	TGTGCCAGCAGTTACCCGGGACACCTTTTCGGGCAGTACTTC
TRBV18	-	TRBD2	TRBJ2-5	CASSPLGTSRGETQYF	TGTGCCAGCTCACCTCTCGGGACTAGCCGTGGAGAGACCCAGTACTTC
TRBV10-1	-	-	TRBJ2-3	CASSNRATDTQYF	TGCGCCAGCAGTAACAGGGCAACAGATACGCAGTATTTT
TRBV3-1/TRBV3-2	-	TRBD2	TRBJ2-7	CASSQVGLAGEQYF	TGTGCCAGCAGCCAAGTCGGACTAGCGGGGGAGCAGTACTTC
TRBV4-2	-	-	TRBJ1-5	CASSQEAMGNQPQHF	TGTGCCAGCAGCCAAGAAGCTATGGGCAATCAGCCCCAGCATTTT
TRBV6-5	-	-	TRBJ1-6	CASGPGIRYNSPLHF	TGTGCCAGCGGGCCAGGGATTCGATATAATTCACCCCTCCACTTT
TRBV6-6	once	-	TRBJ2-5	CASSRGQLQETQYF	TGTGCCAGCAGCAGAGGACAGTTACAAGAGACCCAGTACTTC
TRBV28	-	-	TRBJ1-1	CASRPGGGGAFF	TGTGCCAGCAGACCAGGTGGGGGGGGAGCTTTCTTT
TRBV18	many	-	TRBJ2-7	CASSYRSTSTYEQYF	TGTGCCAGCTCATACAGATCCACATCAACCTACGAGCAGTACTTC
TRBV29-1	-	-	TRBJ2-3	CSVEITGLADTQYF	TGCAGCGTTGAAATTACAGGGTTAGCAGATACGCAGTATTTT
TRBV28	-	-	TRBJ1-6	CASSRREVYNSPLHF	TGTGCCAGCAGTCGCCGGGAGGTCTATAATTCACCCCTCCACTTT
TRBV9	few	-	TRBJ2-7	CASSVGAGPYEQYF	TGTGCCAGCAGCGTAGGAGCCGGTCCCTACGAGCAGTACTTC
TRBV10-3	-	-	TRBJ2-5	CAISEIEGETQYF	TGTGCCATCAGTGAAATAGAGGGAGAGACCCAGTACTTC
TRBV5-4	-	-	TRBJ2-1	CASSSRGNSYNEQFF	TGTGCCAGCAGCTCTAGGGGAAATTCCTACAATGAGCAGTTCTTC
TRBV30	-	TRBD2	TRBJ2-7	CAWRTSGSSYEQYF	TGTGCCTGGAGAACTAGCGGCAGCTCCTACGAGCAGTACTTC
TRBV6-5	-	-	TRBJ1-1	CASGLGMNTEAFF	TGTGCCAGCGGCCTGGGCATGAACACTGAAGCTTTCTTT
TRBV5-1	-	-	TRBJ1-2	CASSLQLSDYGYTF	TGCGCCAGCAGCTTGCAATTGTCGGACTATGGCTACACCTTC
TRBV5-6	-	-	TRBJ2-1	CASSGFRVSSYNEQFF	TGTGCCAGCAGCGGATTCAGGGTGAGCTCCTACAATGAGCAGTTCTTC
TRBV6-6	once	TRBD2	TRBJ2-3	CASSVGLAGGTDTQYF	TGTGCCAGCAGTGTGGGACTAGCGGGGGGCACAGATACGCAGTATTTT
TRBV11-3	-	TRBD2	TRBJ2-5	CASSLDRTSERWDGQETQYF	TGTGCCAGCAGCTTAGATAGGACTAGCGAGAGATGGGACGGTCAAGAGACCCAGTACTTC
TRBV6-1	-	TRBD2	TRBJ2-7	CASSDGTSGSFSYEQYF	TGTGCCAGCAGTGACGGGACTAGCGGGAGTTTCTCCTACGAGCAGTACTTC
TRBV2	-	TRBD1	TRBJ1-2	CASSDWTGGYGYTF	TGTGCCAGCAGTGACTGGACAGGGGGCTATGGCTACACCTTC
TRBV11-2	-	-	TRBJ1-1	CASQALRGTEAEAFF	TGTGCCAGCCAAGCTTTACGGGGAACGGAGGCTGAAGCTTTCTTT
TRBV9	-	-	TRBJ2-3	CASSVSPGSDTQYF	TGTGCCAGCAGCGTATCGCCCGGGAGTGATACGCAGTATTTT
TRBV29-1	-	-	TRBJ1-2	CSDGRGDGYTF	TGCAGCGATGGCCGCGGCGATGGCTACACCTTC
TRBV3-1/TRBV3-2	-	TRBD1	TRBJ2-5	CASSSPGQGLETQYF	TGTGCCAGCAGCTCCCCAGGACAGGGCCTGGAGACCCAGTACTTC
TRBV21-1	-	-	TRBJ2-7	CASSKALYRVYEQYF	TGTGCCAGCAGCAAAGCGCTTTACAGAGTCTACGAGCAGTACTTC
TRBV27	-	TRBD1	TRBJ1-1	CASSLGQGNTEAFF	TGTGCCAGCAGTTTAGGACAGGGGAACACTGAAGCTTTCTTT
TRBV5-1	many	-	TRBJ1-1	CASSLGTSRGNTEAFF	TGCGCCAGCAGCTTAGGGACATCGAGGGGGAACACTGAAGCTTTCTTT
TRBV2	-	TRBD1	TRBJ2-7	CASSGQGGDEQYF	TGTGCCAGCAGTGGACAGGGGGGCGACGAGCAGTACTTC
TRBV27	-	TRBD1	TRBJ2-7	CASSLFGQAYEQYF	TGTGCCAGCAGTTTGTTCGGACAGGCCTACGAGCAGTACTTC
TRBV18	-	-	TRBJ2-7	CASSLRPGLFPYEQYF	TGTGCCAGCTCACTACGACCGGGACTTTTCCCCTACGAGCAGTACTTC
TRBV6-6	-	-	TRBJ1-5	CASRDRRNQPQHF	TGTGCCAGCAGAGACAGGCGCAATCAGCCCCAGCATTTT